Listed here is a single T cell receptor (beta chain). Its antigen is undetermined. The CDR3 has 16 amino acids. From germline, CDR1 is SGHAT and CDR2 FQNNGV. V was trimmed by 1 base and J by 4 bases, leaving 17 bases between them. Measured with immunoSEQ multiplex PCR; TCRdb has only the in-frame clones, and not every one. The table shows around 200,000 clones, with 66% occurring only once. This sample is part of a study of shared clonotypes between healthy human individuals. Study context: The donor pool was made up of a couple of women and a few men aged 18 to 49. Every donor yielded three CD4 naive, three CD4 memory, two CD8 naive and one CD8 memory plate. Study results and limitations: The study generally estimated greater richness for naive than memory subsets.

Healthy adults negative for HIV, lacking recent acute infections or vaccinations, served as donors. The specimen was memory CD4+ T cells sorted from blood. As for subset: CD45RA-negative fraction. V and J are TRBV11-2 and TRBJ2-7; TRBD1 is a possible D gene (5 bases). This clonotype was obtained from a man aged 25 to 45 in good health. The CDR3 sequence: CASSLAFQGFSYEQYF. CDR3 in DNA: TGTGCCAGCAGCTTAGCATTTCAGGGATTTTCGTACGAGCAGTACTTC. The variable domain in full, completed from reference TRBV11-2 and TRBJ2-7, reads EAGVAQSPRYKIIEKRQSVAFWCNPISGHATLYWYQQILGQGPKLLIQFQNNGVVDDSQLPKDRFSAERLKGVDSTLKIQPAKLEDSAVYLCASSLAFQGFSYEQYFGPGTRLTVT.